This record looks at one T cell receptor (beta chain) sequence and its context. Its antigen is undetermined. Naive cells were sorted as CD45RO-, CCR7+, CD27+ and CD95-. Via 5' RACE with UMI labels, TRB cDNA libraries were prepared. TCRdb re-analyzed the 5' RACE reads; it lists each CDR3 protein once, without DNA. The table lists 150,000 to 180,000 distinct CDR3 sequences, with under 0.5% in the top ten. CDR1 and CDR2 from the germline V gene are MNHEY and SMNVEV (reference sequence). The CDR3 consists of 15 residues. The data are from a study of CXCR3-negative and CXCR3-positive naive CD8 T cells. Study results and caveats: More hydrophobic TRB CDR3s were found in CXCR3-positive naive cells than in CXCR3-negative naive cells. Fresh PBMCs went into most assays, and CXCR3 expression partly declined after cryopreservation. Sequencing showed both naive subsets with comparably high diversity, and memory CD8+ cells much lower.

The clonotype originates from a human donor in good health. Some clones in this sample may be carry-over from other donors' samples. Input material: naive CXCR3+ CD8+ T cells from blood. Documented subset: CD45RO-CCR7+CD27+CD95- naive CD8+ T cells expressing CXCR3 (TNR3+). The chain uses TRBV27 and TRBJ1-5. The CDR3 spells CASRQPWDSNQPQHF.